These T cell receptor beta chains were read from a single sample in a study of T cell responses to AZD1222 COVID-19 vaccine. Sequenced by immunoSEQ multiplex PCR; TCRdb stores in-frame clones only, minus some. The sample has some 160,000 clones; 93% are singletons. The source material was peripheral blood, sampled on day 0 of AZD1222 vaccination. These receptors came from an adult in good health. CDR3s include the opening cysteine and the closing phenylalanine or tryptophan. D genes are given only for firm matches. A row's size may be missing; if present it is once, few, many or a size class.

d_call | j_call | v_call | clone_size | cdr3_nt | cdr3_aa
TRBD2 | TRBJ2-3 | TRBV7-9 | - | TGTGCCAGCAGCTTAACTCGGGGACTAGCGGGGGGACCCACGAATACGCAGTATTTT | CASSLTRGLAGGPTNTQYF
TRBD2 | TRBJ2-2 | TRBV4-2 | - | TGTGCCAGCAGCCGAACGACTAGCTCCGGGGAGCTGTTTTTT | CASSRTTSSGELFF
- | TRBJ1-6 | TRBV2 | - | TGTGCCAGCAGTGAATACTGGGCCCCCAATTCACCCCTCCACTTT | CASSEYWAPNSPLHF
- | TRBJ2-3 | TRBV9 | once | TGTGCCAGCAGCGAGGCAGGAGGCTCCACAGATACGCAGTATTTT | CASSEAGGSTDTQYF
TRBD1 | TRBJ1-4 | TRBV6-6 | - | TGTGCCAGCGGAAAAGGGGGCGTCAGTGAAAAACTGTTTTTT | CASGKGGVSEKLFF
- | TRBJ1-3 | TRBV30 | - | TGTGCCTGGGGCTGGGCTGGAAACACCATATATTTT | CAWGWAGNTIYF
TRBD1 | TRBJ2-5 | TRBV5-1 | - | TGCGCCAGCAGCGTGGACAGGGGCGCTCGGGAGACCCAGTACTTC | CASSVDRGARETQYF
TRBD1 | TRBJ1-1 | TRBV5-1 | - | TGCGCCAGCAGCTCCAGGACAGGGATGAACACTGAAGCTTTCTTT | CASSSRTGMNTEAFF
TRBD1 | TRBJ2-1 | TRBV6-1 | - | TGTGCCAGCAGTGATCTCGGGACAGGGAGAAAGGGAGAGCAGTTCTTC | CASSDLGTGRKGEQFF
- | TRBJ1-5 | TRBV12-3/TRBV12-4 | - | TGTGCCAGCAGTTTAGGGCGGACCCAGCATTTT | CASSLGRTQHF